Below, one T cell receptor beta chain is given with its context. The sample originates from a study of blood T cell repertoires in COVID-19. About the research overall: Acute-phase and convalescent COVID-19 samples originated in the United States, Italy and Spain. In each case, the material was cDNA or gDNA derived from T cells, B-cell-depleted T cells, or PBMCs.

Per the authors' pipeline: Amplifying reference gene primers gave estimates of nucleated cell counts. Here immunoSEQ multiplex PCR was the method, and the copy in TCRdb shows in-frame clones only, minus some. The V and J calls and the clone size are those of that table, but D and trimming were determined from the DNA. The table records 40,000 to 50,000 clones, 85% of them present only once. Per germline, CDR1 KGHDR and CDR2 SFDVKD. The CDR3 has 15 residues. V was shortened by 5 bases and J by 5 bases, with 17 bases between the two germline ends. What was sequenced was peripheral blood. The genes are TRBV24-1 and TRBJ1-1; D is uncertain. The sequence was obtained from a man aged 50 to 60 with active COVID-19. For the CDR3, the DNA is TGTGCCACCAGTGCCCCAGAGTTAGCAAGGACTGAAGCTTTCTTT. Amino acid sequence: CATSAPELARTEAFF.